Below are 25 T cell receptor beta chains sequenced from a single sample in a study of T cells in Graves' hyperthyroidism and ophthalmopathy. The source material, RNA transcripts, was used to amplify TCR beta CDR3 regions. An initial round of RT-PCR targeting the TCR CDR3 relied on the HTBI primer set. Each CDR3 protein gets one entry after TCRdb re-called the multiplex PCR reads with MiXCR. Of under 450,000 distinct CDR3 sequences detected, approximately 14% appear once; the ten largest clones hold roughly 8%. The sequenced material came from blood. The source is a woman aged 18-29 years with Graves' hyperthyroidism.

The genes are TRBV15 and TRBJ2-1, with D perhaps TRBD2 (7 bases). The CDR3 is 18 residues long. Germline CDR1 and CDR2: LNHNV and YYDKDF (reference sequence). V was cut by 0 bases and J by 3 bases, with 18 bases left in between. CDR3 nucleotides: TGTGCCACCAGCAGAGATAAGTATCGGGGGGCTATCTACAATGAGCAGTTCTTC. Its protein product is CATSRDKYRGAIYNEQFF.

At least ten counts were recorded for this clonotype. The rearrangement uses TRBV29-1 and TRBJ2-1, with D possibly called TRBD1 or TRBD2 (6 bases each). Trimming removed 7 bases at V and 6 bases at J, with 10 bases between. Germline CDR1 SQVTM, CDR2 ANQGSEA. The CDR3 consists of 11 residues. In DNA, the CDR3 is TGCAGCGGGGGGGCTATCAATGAGCAGTTCTTC. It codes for CSGGAINEQFF.

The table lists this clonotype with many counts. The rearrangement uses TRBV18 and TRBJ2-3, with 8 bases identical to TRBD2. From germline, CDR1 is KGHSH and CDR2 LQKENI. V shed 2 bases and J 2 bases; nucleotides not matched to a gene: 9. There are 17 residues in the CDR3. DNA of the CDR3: TGTGCCAGCTCACCAGCGGCGGGAGGAGGTTTCACAGATACGCAGTATTTT. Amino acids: CASSPAAGGGFTDTQYF.

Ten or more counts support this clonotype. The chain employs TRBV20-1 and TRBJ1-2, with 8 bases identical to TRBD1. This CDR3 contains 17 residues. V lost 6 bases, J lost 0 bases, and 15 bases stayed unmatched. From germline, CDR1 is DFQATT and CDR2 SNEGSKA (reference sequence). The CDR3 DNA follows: TGCAGTGCGGATGGACAGGGTGCCCGCCCAGCTAACTATGGCTACACCTTC. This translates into CSADGQGARPANYGYTF.

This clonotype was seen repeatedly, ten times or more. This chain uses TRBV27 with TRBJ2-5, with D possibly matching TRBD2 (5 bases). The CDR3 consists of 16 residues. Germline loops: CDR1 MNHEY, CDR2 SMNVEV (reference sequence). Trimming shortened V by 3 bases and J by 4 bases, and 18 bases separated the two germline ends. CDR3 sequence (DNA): TGTGCCAGCAGTTTTATATGGCGCGAGGGAAGAGAGACCCAGTACTTC. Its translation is CASSFIWREGRETQYF.

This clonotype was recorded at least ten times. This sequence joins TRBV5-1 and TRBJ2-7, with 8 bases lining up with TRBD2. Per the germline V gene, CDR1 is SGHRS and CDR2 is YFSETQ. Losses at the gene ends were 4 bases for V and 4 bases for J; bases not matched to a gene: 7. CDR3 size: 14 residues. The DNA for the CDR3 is TGCGCCAGCAGCCCGGACGGGGGGGCTTACGAGCAGTACTTC. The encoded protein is CASSPDGGAYEQYF. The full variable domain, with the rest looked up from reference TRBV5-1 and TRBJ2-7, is KAGVTQTPRYLIKTRGQQVTLSCSPISGHRSVSWYQQTPGQGLQFLFEYFSETQRNKGNFPGRFSGRQFSNSRSEMNVSTLELGDSALYLCASSPDGGAYEQYFGPGTRLTVT.

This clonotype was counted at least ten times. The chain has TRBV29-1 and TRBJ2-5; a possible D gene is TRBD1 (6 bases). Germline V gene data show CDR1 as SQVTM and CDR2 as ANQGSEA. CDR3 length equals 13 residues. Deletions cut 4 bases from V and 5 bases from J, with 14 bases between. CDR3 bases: TGCAGCGTTGGCCAGGGGCTAGGGGAGACCCAGTACTTC. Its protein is CSVGQGLGETQYF.

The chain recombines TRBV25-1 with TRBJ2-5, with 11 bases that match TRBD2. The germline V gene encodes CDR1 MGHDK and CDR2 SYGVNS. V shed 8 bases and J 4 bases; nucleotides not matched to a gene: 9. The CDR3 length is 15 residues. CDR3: CASASSGGGLETQYF. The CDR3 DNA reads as TGTGCCAGCGCCAGTAGCGGGGGGGGATTAGAGACCCAGTACTTC.

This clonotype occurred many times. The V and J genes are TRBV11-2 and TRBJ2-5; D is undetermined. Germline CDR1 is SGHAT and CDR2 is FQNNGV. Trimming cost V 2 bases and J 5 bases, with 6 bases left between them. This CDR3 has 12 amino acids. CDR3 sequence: CASSLIEETQYF. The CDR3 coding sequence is TGTGCCAGCAGCTTAATCGAGGAGACCCAGTACTTC.

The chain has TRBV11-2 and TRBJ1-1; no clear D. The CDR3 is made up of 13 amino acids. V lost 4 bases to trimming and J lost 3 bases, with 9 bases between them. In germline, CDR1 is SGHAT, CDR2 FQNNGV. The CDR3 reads CASSSRRDTEAFF. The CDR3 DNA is TGTGCCAGCAGCTCGAGAAGGGACACTGAAGCTTTCTTT.

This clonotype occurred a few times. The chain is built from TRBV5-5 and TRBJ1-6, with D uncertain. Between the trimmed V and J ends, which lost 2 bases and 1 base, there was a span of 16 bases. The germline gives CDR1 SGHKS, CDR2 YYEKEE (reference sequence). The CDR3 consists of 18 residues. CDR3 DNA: TGTGCCAGCAGCTTCCGGCAGGTTTGGGGTTCCTATAATTCACCCCTCCACTTT. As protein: CASSFRQVWGSYNSPLHF.

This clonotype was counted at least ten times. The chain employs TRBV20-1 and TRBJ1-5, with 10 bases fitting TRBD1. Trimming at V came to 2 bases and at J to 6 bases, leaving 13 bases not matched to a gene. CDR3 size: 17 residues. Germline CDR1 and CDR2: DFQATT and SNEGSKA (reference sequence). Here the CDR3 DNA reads TGCAGTGCTAGAAGGGACAGGGGACAGGGGCTCAGTCAGCCCCAGCATTTT. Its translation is CSARRDRGQGLSQPQHF.

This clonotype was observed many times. DNA of the CDR3: TGTGCCAGCAGCACCGGGGGCACTGAAGCTTTCTTT. Translation: CASSTGGTEAFF. The chain couples TRBV27 to TRBJ1-1; D might be TRBD1 (5 bases). The V gene's germline CDR1 is MNHEY and CDR2 SMNVEV (reference sequence). V shed 6 bases and J shed 4 bases, with 9 bases lying between them. The CDR3 runs 12 residues.

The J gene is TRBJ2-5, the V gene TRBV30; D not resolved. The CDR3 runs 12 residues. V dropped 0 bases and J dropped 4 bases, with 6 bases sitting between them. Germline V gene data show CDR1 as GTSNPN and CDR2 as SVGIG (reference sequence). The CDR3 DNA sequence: TGTGCCTGGAGTGTACTGTCAGAGACCCAGTACTTC. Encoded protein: CAWSVLSETQYF.

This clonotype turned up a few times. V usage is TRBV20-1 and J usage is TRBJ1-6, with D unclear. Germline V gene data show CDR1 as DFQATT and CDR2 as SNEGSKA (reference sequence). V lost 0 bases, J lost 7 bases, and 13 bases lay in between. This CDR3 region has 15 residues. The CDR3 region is CSARDKTWRNSPLHF. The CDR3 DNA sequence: TGCAGTGCTAGAGATAAGACTTGGAGAAATTCACCCCTCCACTTT.

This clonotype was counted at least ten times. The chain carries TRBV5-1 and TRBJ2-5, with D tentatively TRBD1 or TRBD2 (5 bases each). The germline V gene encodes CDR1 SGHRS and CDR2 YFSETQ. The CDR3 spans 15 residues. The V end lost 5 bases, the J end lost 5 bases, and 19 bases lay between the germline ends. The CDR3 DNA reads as TGCGCCAGCAGAAATCAACCGGGACGCGAGGAGACCCAGTACTTC. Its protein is CASRNQPGREETQYF.

The CDR3 sequence: CASSSSRAWDTEAFF. The CDR3 bases are TGTGCCAGTAGTTCAAGTAGGGCCTGGGACACTGAAGCTTTCTTT. The chain uses TRBV19 and TRBJ1-1; no definite D call. Germline V lookup: CDR1 LNHDA, CDR2 SQIVND (reference sequence). V was clipped by 5 bases and J by 3 bases, with 16 bases between them. The CDR3 loop spans 15 amino acids.

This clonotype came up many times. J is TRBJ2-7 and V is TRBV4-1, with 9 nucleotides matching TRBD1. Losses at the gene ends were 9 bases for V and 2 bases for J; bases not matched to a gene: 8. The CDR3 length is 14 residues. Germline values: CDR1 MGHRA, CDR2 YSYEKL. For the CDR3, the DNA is TGCGCCAGTGGCCCGGACAGGGGTCCCTACGAGCAGTACTTC. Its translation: CASGPDRGPYEQYF.

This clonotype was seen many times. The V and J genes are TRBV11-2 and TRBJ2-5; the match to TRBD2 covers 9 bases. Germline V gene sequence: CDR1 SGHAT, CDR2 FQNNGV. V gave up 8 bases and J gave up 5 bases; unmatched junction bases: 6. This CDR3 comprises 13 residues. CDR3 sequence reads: CASGGRAEETQYF. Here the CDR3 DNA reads TGTGCCAGCGGCGGGAGGGCCGAGGAGACCCAGTACTTC.

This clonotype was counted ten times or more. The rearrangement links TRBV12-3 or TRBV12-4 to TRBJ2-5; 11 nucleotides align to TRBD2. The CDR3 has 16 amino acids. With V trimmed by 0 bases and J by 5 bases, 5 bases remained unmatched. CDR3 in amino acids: CASSLASGGARETQYF. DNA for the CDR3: TGTGCCAGCAGTTTAGCTAGCGGGGGGGCAAGGGAGACCCAGTACTTC.

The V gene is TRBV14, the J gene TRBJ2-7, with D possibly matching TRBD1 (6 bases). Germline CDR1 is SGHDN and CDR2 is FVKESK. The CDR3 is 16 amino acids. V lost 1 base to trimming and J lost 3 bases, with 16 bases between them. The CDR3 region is CASSQGNPGHLYEQYF. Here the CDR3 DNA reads TGTGCCAGCAGCCAAGGTAACCCGGGACACCTCTACGAGCAGTACTTC.

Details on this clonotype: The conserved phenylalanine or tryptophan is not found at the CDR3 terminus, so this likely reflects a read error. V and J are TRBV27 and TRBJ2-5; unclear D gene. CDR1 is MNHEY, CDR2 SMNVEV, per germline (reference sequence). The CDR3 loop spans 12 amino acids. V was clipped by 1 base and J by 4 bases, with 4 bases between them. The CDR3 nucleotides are TGTGCCAGCAGTTTATTGGGAGAGACCCAGTACTTG. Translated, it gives CASSLLGETQYL.

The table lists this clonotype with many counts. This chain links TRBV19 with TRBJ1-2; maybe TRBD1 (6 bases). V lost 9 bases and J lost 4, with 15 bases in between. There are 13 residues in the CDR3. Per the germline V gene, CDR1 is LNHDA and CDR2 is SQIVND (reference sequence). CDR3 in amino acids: CASEQGPGYGYTF. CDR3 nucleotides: TGTGCCAGCGAACAGGGCCCGGGCTATGGCTACACCTTC. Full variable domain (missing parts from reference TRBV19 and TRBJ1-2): DGGITQSPKYLFRKEGQNVTLSCEQNLNHDAMYWYRQDPGQGLRLIYYSQIVNDFQKGDIAEGYSVSREKKESFPLTVTSAQKNPTAFYLCASEQGPGYGYTFGSGTRLTVV.

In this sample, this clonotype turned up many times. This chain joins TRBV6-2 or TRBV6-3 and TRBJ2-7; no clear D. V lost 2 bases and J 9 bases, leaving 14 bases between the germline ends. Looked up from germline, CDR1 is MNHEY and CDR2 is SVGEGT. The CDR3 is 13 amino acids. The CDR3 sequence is CASSYARQYVQYF. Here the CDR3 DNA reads TGTGCCAGCAGTTACGCGCGTCAGTATGTGCAGTACTTC.

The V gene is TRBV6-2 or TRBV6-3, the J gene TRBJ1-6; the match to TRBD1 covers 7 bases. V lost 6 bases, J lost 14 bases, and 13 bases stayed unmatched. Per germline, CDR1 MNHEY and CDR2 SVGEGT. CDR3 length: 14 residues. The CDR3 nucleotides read TGTGCCAGCAGGACCACAGGGGAGGCTGGAACCCTCCACTTT. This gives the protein CASRTTGEAGTLHF.